These 10 T cell receptor beta chains came from one sample sequenced in a study of metastatic and nonmetastatic thyroid tumors. MiXCR was used by TCRdb to re-call the PCR reads. The sample holds tens of thousands of clones; less than 25% are singletons and the top ten take 10% to 15%. No treatment had been given to any patient before thyroid surgery. The sample was tumor tissue. These receptors were taken from a female donor with papillary thyroid cancer or a benign thyroid nodule (not recorded which). Some clones in this sample may be carry-over from other donors' samples.

The chain links TRBV6-2 or TRBV6-3 to TRBJ2-4; tentatively, D is TRBD1 (7 bases). CDR1 is MNHEY and CDR2 is SVGEGT in the germline V gene. The CDR3 is 17 residues long. V shed 5 bases and J shed 3 bases, with 20 bases lying between them. Written as DNA, the CDR3 is TGTGCCAGCAGTCCCGCCCGGAGGGGGCTCGACAAAAACATTCAGTACTTC. Translating it yields CASSPARRGLDKNIQYF.

The sample holds many counts of this clone. The chain joins TRBV5-1 to TRBJ2-7; D uncertain. The CDR3 totals 13 residues. The germline gives CDR1 SGHRS, CDR2 YFSETQ. V lost 4 bases, J lost 4 bases, and 12 bases lay in between. The CDR3 DNA sequence: TGCGCCAGCAGCCCGTTAACGTCGTACGAGCAGTACTTC. Translation: CASSPLTSYEQYF.

This clone has only a few counts. The V and J genes are TRBV18 and TRBJ1-1; D is ambiguous. Germline V gene sequence: CDR1 KGHSH, CDR2 LQKENI. CDR3 length equals 14 residues. Between the trimmed V and J ends, which lost 3 bases and 5 bases, there was a span of 13 bases. CDR3 DNA sequence: TGTGCCAGCTCACCTTCTGTCCGGGTAACTGAAGCTTTCTTT. Its translation: CASSPSVRVTEAFF. Variable domain in full (rest from reference TRBV18 and TRBJ1-1): NAGVMQNPRHLVRRRGQEARLRCSPMKGHSHVYWYRQLPEEGLKFMVYLQKENIIDESGMPKERFSAEFPKEGPSILRIQQVVRGDSAAYFCASSPSVRVTEAFFGQGTRLTVV.

Only one count was recorded for this clone. The CDR3 loop reads CASSASGGKNIQYF. In DNA, the CDR3 is TGTGCCAGCAGCGCGAGCGGGGGAAAAAACATTCAGTACTTC. V and J are TRBV7-3 and TRBJ2-4, with 8 bases that match TRBD2. V lost 5 bases, J lost 4 bases, and 4 bases stayed unmatched. This CDR3 is built from 14 residues. Germline V CDR1 and CDR2: SGHTA, FQGTGA. Full variable domain (missing parts from reference TRBV7-3 and TRBJ2-4): GAGVSQTPSNKVTEKGKYVELRCDPISGHTALYWYRQSLGQGPEFLIYFQGTGAADDSGLPNDRFFAVRPEGSVSTLKIQRTERGDSAVYLCASSASGGKNIQYFGAGTRLSVL.

The rearrangement uses TRBV12-3 or TRBV12-4 and TRBJ1-1; D remains unclear. The CDR3 sequence is 15 residues long. V dropped 6 bases and J dropped 0 bases, with 14 bases sitting between them. The CDR3 protein is CASSSTASMNTEAFF. The CDR3 DNA reads TGTGCCAGCAGCTCAACGGCGTCTATGAACACTGAAGCTTTCTTT.

This clone came up a few times. V usage is TRBV6-2 or TRBV6-3 and J usage is TRBJ1-1; D may be TRBD1 (6 bases). The germline V and J ends were trimmed by 5 bases and 5 bases, with 18 bases remaining between them. Germline CDR1 reads MNHEY; CDR2 reads SVGEGT. The CDR3 covers 15 residues. CDR3 in DNA: TGTGCCAGCAGTCCGCCCCGGGGGGCTAATACTGAAGCTTTCTTT. Protein product: CASSPPRGANTEAFF.

This chain links TRBV20-1 with TRBJ2-3; D gene unclear. Trimming removed 1 base from V and 2 bases from J, with 4 bases in between. This CDR3 region has 12 residues. Germline CDR1 is DFQATT and CDR2 is SNEGSKA (reference sequence). The chain's CDR3 is CSARADTDTQYF. DNA of the CDR3: TGCAGTGCTAGAGCAGACACAGATACGCAGTATTTT.

V is TRBV5-1 and J is TRBJ2-7, with 8 bases lining up with TRBD1. In germline, CDR1 is SGHRS, CDR2 YFSETQ. V lost 0 bases and J lost 7; bases outside the gene matches: 12. The CDR3 covers 16 residues. The CDR3 protein is CASSLEGIRGLGEQYF. Here the CDR3 DNA reads TGCGCCAGCAGCTTGGAGGGCATCAGGGGGCTGGGAGAGCAGTACTTC.

This rearrangement joins TRBV5-1 to TRBJ2-2; 8 bases align to TRBD2. V shed 2 bases, J shed 8 bases, and the junction held 8 bases outside the gene matches. There are 15 residues in the CDR3. CDR1 is SGHRS, CDR2 YFSETQ, per germline. CDR3 protein: CASSFGGRHRGELFF. The DNA of the CDR3 is TGCGCCAGCAGCTTCGGCGGGAGGCACCGGGGGGAGCTGTTTTTT.

This clone was seen ten or more times. At the DNA level, this CDR3 is encoded by other sequences in the same sample as well. This chain joins TRBV13 and TRBJ2-7; D remains ambiguous. Germline values: CDR1 PRHDT, CDR2 FYEKMQ (reference sequence). The CDR3 consists of 15 residues. Trimming removed 0 bases from V and 4 bases from J, with 13 bases in between. CDR3 amino acids: CASSLGPFSMYEQYF. Written as DNA, the CDR3 is TGTGCCAGCAGCTTAGGCCCTTTTAGTATGTACGAGCAGTACTTC.